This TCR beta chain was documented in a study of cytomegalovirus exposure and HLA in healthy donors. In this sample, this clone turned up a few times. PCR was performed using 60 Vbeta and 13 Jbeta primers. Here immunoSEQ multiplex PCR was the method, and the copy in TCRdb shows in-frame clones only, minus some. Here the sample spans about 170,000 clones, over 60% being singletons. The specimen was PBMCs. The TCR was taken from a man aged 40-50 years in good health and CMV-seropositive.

This chain's CDR3 is CASSSNVEGEQYF. CDR3 DNA: TGTGCCAGCAGTTCGAATGTAGAGGGAGAGCAGTACTTC. This chain links TRBV11-3 with TRBJ2-7, with D perhaps matching TRBD2 (5 bases). The CDR3 length is 13 residues. Trimming left V 6 bases short and J 7 bases short, with 16 bases between. Per the germline V gene, CDR1 is SGHNT and CDR2 is YENEEA.